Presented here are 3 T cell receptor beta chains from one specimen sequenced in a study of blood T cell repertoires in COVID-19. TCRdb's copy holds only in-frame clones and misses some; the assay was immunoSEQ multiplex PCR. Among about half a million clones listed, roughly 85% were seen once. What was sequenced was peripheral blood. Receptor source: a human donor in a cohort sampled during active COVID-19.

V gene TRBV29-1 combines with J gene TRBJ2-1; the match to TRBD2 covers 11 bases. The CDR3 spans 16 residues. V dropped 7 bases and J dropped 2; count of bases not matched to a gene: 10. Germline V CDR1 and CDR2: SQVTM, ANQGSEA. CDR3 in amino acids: CSGTYRLAGTYNEQFF. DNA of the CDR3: TGCAGCGGGACCTACAGACTAGCGGGGACCTACAATGAGCAGTTCTTC.

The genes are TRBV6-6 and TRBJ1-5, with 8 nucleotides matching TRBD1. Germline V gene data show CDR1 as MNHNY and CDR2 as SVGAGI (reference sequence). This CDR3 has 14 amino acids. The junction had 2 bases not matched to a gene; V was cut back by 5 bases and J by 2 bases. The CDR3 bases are TGTGCCAGCAGTGACAGGGGTGGCAATCAGCCCCAGCATTTT. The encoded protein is CASSDRGGNQPQHF.

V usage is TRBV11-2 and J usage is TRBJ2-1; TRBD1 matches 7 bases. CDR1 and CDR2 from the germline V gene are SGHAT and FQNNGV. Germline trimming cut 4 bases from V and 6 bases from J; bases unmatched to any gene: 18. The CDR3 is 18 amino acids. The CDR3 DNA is TGTGCCAGCAGCTCACTTGCCATTGACAGGGTAGGTTCCAATGAGCAGTTCTTC. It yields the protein CASSSLAIDRVGSNEQFF.